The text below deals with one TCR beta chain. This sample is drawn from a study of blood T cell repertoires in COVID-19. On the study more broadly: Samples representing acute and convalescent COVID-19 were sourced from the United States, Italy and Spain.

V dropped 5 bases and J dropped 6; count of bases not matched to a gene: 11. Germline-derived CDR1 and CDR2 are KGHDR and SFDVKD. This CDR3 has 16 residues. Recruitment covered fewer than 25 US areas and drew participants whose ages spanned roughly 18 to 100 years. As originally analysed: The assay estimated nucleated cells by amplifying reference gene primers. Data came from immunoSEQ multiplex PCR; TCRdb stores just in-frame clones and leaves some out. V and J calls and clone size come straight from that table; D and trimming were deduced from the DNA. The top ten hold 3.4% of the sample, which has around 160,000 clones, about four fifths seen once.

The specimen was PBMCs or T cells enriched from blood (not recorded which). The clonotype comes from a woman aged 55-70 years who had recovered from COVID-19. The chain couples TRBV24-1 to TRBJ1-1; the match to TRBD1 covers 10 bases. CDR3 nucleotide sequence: TGTGCCACCAGTGGCCCCGGGACAGGGGTTCACGCTGAAGCTTTCTTT. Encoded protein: CATSGPGTGVHAEAFF.